A selection of T cell receptor beta chains follows, all from one sample in a study of beta chain features in type 1 diabetes. Method: immunoSEQ multiplex PCR; TCRdb's copy keeps in-frame clones and lacks some. Here the sample spans roughly 300,000 clones, roughly an eighth being singletons. The sequencing input was naive CD4+ T cells from blood. The receptors originated from a man younger than 40 with type 1 diabetes. The CDR3 runs from the conserved cysteine through the conserved F or W. D genes are given only for firm matches. Some rows have no size entry. The others give once, few or many, or a class for an expanded clone.

abundance: few
d_gene: -
j_gene: TRBJ1-5
v_gene: TRBV18
CDR3nt: TGTGCCAGCTCCGAGGGTTCGGATCAGCCCCAGCATTTT
CDR3aa: CASSEGSDQPQHF

abundance: few
d_gene: -
j_gene: TRBJ2-7
v_gene: TRBV6-1
CDR3nt: TGTGCCAGCAGTGAAGTTCCGGGAGCGGACGAGCAGTACTTC
CDR3aa: CASSEVPGADEQYF

abundance: few
d_gene: TRBD2
j_gene: TRBJ2-3
v_gene: TRBV28
CDR3nt: TGTGCCAGCAGCCCTAGCGGGACGCAAGATACGCAGTATTTT
CDR3aa: CASSPSGTQDTQYF

abundance: few
d_gene: -
j_gene: TRBJ1-5
v_gene: TRBV28
CDR3nt: TGTGCCAGCACTTCGGTTGGCAATCAGCCCCAGCATTTT
CDR3aa: CASTSVGNQPQHF

abundance: -
d_gene: -
j_gene: TRBJ1-5
v_gene: TRBV6-6
CDR3nt: TGTGCCAGCAGTAACGGTAATCAGCCCCAGCATTTT
CDR3aa: CASSNGNQPQHF

abundance: -
d_gene: -
j_gene: TRBJ1-1
v_gene: TRBV15
CDR3nt: TGTGCCACCAGCAGAGATCGGGCGGGGACGGGCACTGAAGCTTTCTTT
CDR3aa: CATSRDRAGTGTEAFF

abundance: -
d_gene: -
j_gene: TRBJ2-3
v_gene: TRBV9
CDR3nt: TGTGCCAGCAAGGGGATTCTGAGCACAGATACGCAGTATTTT
CDR3aa: CASKGILSTDTQYF

abundance: -
d_gene: TRBD2
j_gene: TRBJ2-7
v_gene: TRBV28
CDR3nt: TGTGCCACATTCCGGAGCGGGGTAGCCTACGAGCAGTACTTC
CDR3aa: CATFRSGVAYEQYF

abundance: -
d_gene: TRBD1
j_gene: TRBJ2-7
v_gene: TRBV12-5
CDR3nt: TGTGCTAGTGGTTTGAACAGGGGGCTCCGCGAGCAGTACTTC
CDR3aa: CASGLNRGLREQYF

abundance: -
d_gene: TRBD2
j_gene: TRBJ2-7
v_gene: TRBV19
CDR3nt: TGTGCCAGTAGTCCTAGCGGGGGTAGCTCCTACGAGCAGTACTTC
CDR3aa: CASSPSGGSSYEQYF

abundance: -
d_gene: TRBD2
j_gene: TRBJ2-7
v_gene: TRBV18
CDR3nt: TGTGCCAGCTCACAGCGGGAGCGCGAGCAGTACTTC
CDR3aa: CASSQREREQYF

abundance: -
d_gene: -
j_gene: TRBJ2-3
v_gene: TRBV27
CDR3nt: TGTGCCAGCAGCCGCAGCGAGAGATGGGATACGCAGTATTTT
CDR3aa: CASSRSERWDTQYF

abundance: few
d_gene: -
j_gene: TRBJ1-3
v_gene: TRBV5-1
CDR3nt: TGCGCCAGCAGCTTGGCAGGGCGCGGAAACACCATATATTTT
CDR3aa: CASSLAGRGNTIYF

abundance: -
d_gene: -
j_gene: TRBJ2-3
v_gene: TRBV7-7
CDR3nt: TGTGCTAGCAGCTCGGGACTCGGGCATGGAGATACGCAGTATTTT
CDR3aa: CASSSGLGHGDTQYF

abundance: few
d_gene: TRBD2
j_gene: TRBJ2-1
v_gene: TRBV19
CDR3nt: TGTGCCAGTAGTATCTGGACTAGCGGTAACAATGAGCAGTTCTTC
CDR3aa: CASSIWTSGNNEQFF

abundance: -
d_gene: -
j_gene: TRBJ2-1
v_gene: TRBV7-8
CDR3nt: TGTGCCAGTTCGACTTCGGACTGGGATGAGCAGTTCTTC
CDR3aa: CASSTSDWDEQFF

abundance: -
d_gene: TRBD1
j_gene: TRBJ1-1
v_gene: TRBV6-5
CDR3nt: TGTGCCAGCAGCTGGGGAGACAGGGGGAACACTGAAGCTTTCTTT
CDR3aa: CASSWGDRGNTEAFF

abundance: few
d_gene: -
j_gene: TRBJ2-3
v_gene: TRBV7-8
CDR3nt: TGTGCCAGCAGCAGCACCGGGACACACCACACAGATACGCAGTATTTT
CDR3aa: CASSSTGTHHTDTQYF

abundance: few
d_gene: -
j_gene: TRBJ2-5
v_gene: TRBV10-3
CDR3nt: TGTGCCATCAGAACAGGCGAAGAGACCCAGTACTTC
CDR3aa: CAIRTGEETQYF

abundance: few
d_gene: TRBD1
j_gene: TRBJ2-7
v_gene: TRBV29-1
CDR3nt: TGCAGCGTTGAAGATCTTAGACAGGGCAACGAGCAGTACTTC
CDR3aa: CSVEDLRQGNEQYF

abundance: -
d_gene: -
j_gene: TRBJ2-3
v_gene: TRBV30
CDR3nt: TGTGCCTGGAGTTTCCAGGGGCCAGATACGCAGTATTTT
CDR3aa: CAWSFQGPDTQYF

abundance: few
d_gene: -
j_gene: TRBJ1-1
v_gene: TRBV6-1
CDR3nt: TGTGCCAGCAGTAAACAGATGAACACTGAAGCTTTCTTT
CDR3aa: CASSKQMNTEAFF

abundance: few
d_gene: TRBD1
j_gene: TRBJ1-2
v_gene: TRBV4-1
CDR3nt: TGCGCCAGCAGCCAAGGCAGGGGGCGCGACTATGGCTACACCTTC
CDR3aa: CASSQGRGRDYGYTF

abundance: -
d_gene: -
j_gene: TRBJ1-5
v_gene: TRBV15
CDR3nt: TGTGCCACCAGCAGAGCCCGGGAGCCCCAGCATTTT
CDR3aa: CATSRAREPQHF